Reported below is one TCR beta chain. What this receptor recognizes is not known. Qualities for individual bases were not recorded, and no much larger clone is one base off. This sample is drawn from a study of T cell repertoires in cytomegalovirus infection (dated by TCRdb to about 2019). With regard to the full study: Because public TCR beta signatures pointed to carriage of CMV infection together with the matching HLA type, the HLA type of each donor mattered for the analysis.

The CDR3 starts with the cysteine, ends with the phenylalanine, and has 14 residues. The read is trimmed to its CDR3 DNA, 42 bases read in frame from base 1. V is pared back by 5 bases and J by 7 bases, with 12 bases lying between the germline termini. Sequencing relied on an Illumina HiSeq 1500. The public reads were run again by TCRdb, first through fastp at Q25 and then through MiXCR, and only productive beta chains were kept. Rows are combined by CDR3 protein, so each entry shows the most common genes and DNA. Across this sample there are 150,000 to 200,000 distinct CDR3 sequences, with roughly 19% seen only once. Less than 3.5% of the sample belongs to the ten largest clones. Broad study findings and their caveats: The ex vivo response was dominated by HLA-C-restricted CMV-specific TCR beta clonotypes, which also provided the single most frequent clonotype in two of eight donors. Carriers of CMV infection plus the relevant HLA type were discriminated by the cumulative frequency of public TCR beta family members in the study cohort and in an independent roughly 380-donor cohort.

Rearrangement joined TRBV12-3 or TRBV12-4 to TRBJ1-6; the D gene is not confidently resolved. The material sequenced was PBMCs. This receptor was identified in a human donor in good health (CMV status not recorded). Some clones in this sample may be carry-over from other donors' samples. The nucleotide sequence is given as TGTGCCAGCAGTCCCACCCCAAACAATTCACCCCTCCACTTT. This sequence encodes CASSPTPNNSPLHF.